One sample yielded the 21 T cell receptor beta chains listed below, sequenced in a study of blood T cell repertoires in COVID-19. Assay used: immunoSEQ multiplex PCR; TCRdb lists only in-frame clones, some missing. Among 400,000 to 500,000 clones listed, around 87% were seen once. Source material: PBMCs or T cells enriched from blood (not recorded which). The receptors derive from a woman in her 40s who had recovered from COVID-19.

The count of this clone is one. The chain employs TRBV10-3 and TRBJ2-1; the match to TRBD2 covers 8 bases. The germline V gene has CDR1 ENHRY and CDR2 SYGVKD. This CDR3 has 16 residues. After removal of 4 bases from V and 3 bases from J, the junction contained 8 bases not matched to a gene. The CDR3 protein is CAISAVPLAVYNEQFF. The DNA for the CDR3 is TGTGCCATCAGTGCTGTTCCACTAGCGGTCTACAATGAGCAGTTCTTC.

V usage is TRBV5-6 and J usage is TRBJ2-2, with D tentatively TRBD2 (6 bases). Germline CDR1 is SGHDT and CDR2 is YYEEEE. The CDR3 covers 15 residues. The ends were cut back, 2 bases at V and 3 bases at J, with 11 bases in the middle. CDR3 loop: CASSFPTRDTGELFF. The CDR3, as DNA: TGTGCCAGCAGCTTCCCGACTAGAGACACCGGGGAGCTGTTTTTT.

The chain combines TRBV10-3 with TRBJ2-3; TRBD1 agrees at 8 bases. With V trimmed by 4 bases and J by 3 bases, 6 bases remained unmatched. Germline assignment: CDR1 ENHRY and CDR2 SYGVKD. The length of the CDR3 is 15 residues. CDR3 in DNA: TGTGCCATCAGTGGACAGGGGCTTGGTACAGATACGCAGTATTTT. This codes for CAISGQGLGTDTQYF.

V gene TRBV4-1 combines with J gene TRBJ2-3; D unresolved. Germline CDR1 is MGHRA and CDR2 is YSYEKL. The CDR3 is 15 amino acids. The ends were cut back, 1 base at V and 2 bases at J, with 10 bases in the middle. The CDR3 region is CASSQVQILTDTQYF. The CDR3 DNA follows: TGCGCCAGCAGCCAAGTACAAATCCTCACAGATACGCAGTATTTT.

This clone was seen once. J is TRBJ2-1 and V is TRBV6-5; 12 bases line up with TRBD2. The CDR3 contains 15 residues. Germline CDR1 and CDR2: MNHEY and SVGAGI. V shed 5 bases, J shed 8 bases, and the junction held 7 bases outside the gene matches. In nucleotides, the CDR3 is TGTGCCAGCAGTACCGGGACTAGCGGGTTCGATGAGCAGTTCTTC. Residues: CASSTGTSGFDEQFF.

The chain joins TRBV6-5 to TRBJ1-5; D unresolved. CDR3 length: 12 residues. The germline V and J ends were trimmed by 2 bases and 7 bases, with 6 bases remaining between them. From germline, CDR1 is MNHEY and CDR2 SVGAGI. The CDR3 here is CASSYRRQPQHF. CDR3 bases: TGTGCCAGCAGTTACCGGCGGCAGCCCCAGCATTTT.

The chain carries TRBV13 and TRBJ1-1, with 9 positions matching TRBD1. With V trimmed by 0 bases and J by 7 bases, 9 bases remained unmatched. The CDR3 extends over 16 amino acids. Germline V CDR1 and CDR2: PRHDT, FYEKMQ (reference sequence). CDR3 region: CASSLGQGTGRNEAFF. The CDR3 bases are TGTGCCAGCAGCTTAGGCCAAGGGACAGGGCGGAATGAAGCTTTCTTT.

V is TRBV20-1 and J is TRBJ1-5, with D unresolved. The CDR3 spans 14 residues. V was pared by 3 bases and J by 2 bases, with 11 bases between. CDR1 and CDR2 (germline): DFQATT, SNEGSKA (reference sequence). The CDR3, as DNA: TGCAGTGCTAGTCGGCGGGGAGGCAATCAGCCCCAGCATTTT. It yields the protein CSASRRGGNQPQHF.

A single count supports this clone. J is TRBJ2-4 and V is TRBV18, with D possibly TRBD2 on 6 matching bases. Trimming removed 0 bases from V and 5 bases from J, with 8 bases in between. In germline, CDR1 is KGHSH, CDR2 LQKENI. There are 14 residues in the CDR3. The CDR3 region is CASSPPGLENIQYF. Written as DNA, the CDR3 is TGTGCCAGCTCACCACCGGGACTGGAAAACATTCAGTACTTC.

The table lists this clone with a count of one. Written as DNA, the CDR3 is TGTGCCAGCAGTTTAAGTGGGGCTTATAGCTATGGCTACACCTTC. This sequence encodes CASSLSGAYSYGYTF. This chain links TRBV28 with TRBJ1-2; D may be TRBD1 (5 bases). CDR3 size: 15 residues. CDR1 and CDR2 (germline): MDHEN, SYDVKM. V was trimmed by 2 bases and J by 4 bases, leaving 14 bases between them.

The chain links TRBV6-5 to TRBJ1-2, with D unresolved. The V end lost 0 bases, the J end lost 5 bases, and 13 bases lay between the germline ends. The length of the CDR3 is 15 residues. Germline CDR1 is MNHEY and CDR2 is SVGAGI. The DNA for the CDR3 is TGTGCCAGCAGTTACTCTGTATATGGCGGGTATGGCTACACCTTC. Its protein is CASSYSVYGGYGYTF.

V gene TRBV10-3 combines with J gene TRBJ2-1; 8 nucleotides agree with TRBD2. Per the germline V gene, CDR1 is ENHRY and CDR2 is SYGVKD. The CDR3 has 15 amino acids. V was clipped by 11 bases and J by 0 bases; unmatched bases: 9. CDR3 in DNA: TGTGCCGCCTGGGGCGGGAGGAGCTCCTACAATGAGCAGTTCTTC. Its protein is CAAWGGRSSYNEQFF.

V is TRBV9 and J is TRBJ2-1, with TRBD2 matching over 7 bases. The CDR3 consists of 16 residues. V was pared by 0 bases and J by 0 bases, with 3 bases of the junction left unmatched. Germline CDR1 and CDR2: SGDLS and YYNGEE. CDR3 amino acids: CASSVGWDYSYNEQFF. The CDR3 coding sequence is TGTGCCAGCAGCGTAGGTTGGGACTACTCCTACAATGAGCAGTTCTTC.

The chain couples TRBV4-3 to TRBJ1-5, with D hard to call. Trimming pared 1 base from V and 3 bases from J, leaving 7 bases between. CDR3 size: 14 residues. The germline V gene has CDR1 LGHNA and CDR2 YSLEER. The CDR3 protein is CASSQAQVNQPQHF. The CDR3 region has the DNA TGCGCCAGCAGCCAAGCCCAGGTCAATCAGCCCCAGCATTTT.

The chain links TRBV29-1 to TRBJ2-1; D is ambiguous. The germline V gene encodes CDR1 SQVTM and CDR2 ANQGSEA. V lost 4 bases, J lost 0 bases, and 7 bases lay in between. This CDR3 has 13 amino acids. The CDR3 bases are TGCAGCGTTGTTCAGGACTCCTACAATGAGCAGTTCTTC. It encodes CSVVQDSYNEQFF.

The chain links TRBV18 to TRBJ2-7; the match to TRBD1 covers 7 bases. V lost 0 bases and J lost 2; bases outside the gene matches: 25. The length of the CDR3 is 22 residues. Germline V CDR1 and CDR2: KGHSH, LQKENI. The CDR3 reads CASSPPGGPDRTKWMRTYEQYF. The CDR3 DNA reads TGTGCCAGCTCACCACCGGGTGGACCGGACAGGACAAAATGGATGCGTACCTACGAGCAGTACTTC.

The rearrangement uses TRBV6-5 and TRBJ1-3; TRBD1 matches 7 bases. V lost 2 bases and J lost 7; bases outside the gene matches: 8. Germline V CDR1 and CDR2: MNHEY, SVGAGI. The CDR3 totals 15 residues. The DNA of the CDR3 is TGTGCCAGCAGTTACACAGGGGACCGGCGGAACACCATATATTTT. As protein: CASSYTGDRRNTIYF.

The rearrangement uses TRBV7-6 and TRBJ2-7; 14 nucleotides line up with TRBD2. Germline assignment: CDR1 SGHVS and CDR2 FNYEAQ. The CDR3 is 15 residues long. Trimming at V came to 3 bases and at J to 6 bases, leaving 4 bases not matched to a gene. The DNA of the CDR3 is TGTGCCAGCAGCTTGGGACTAGCGGGAGTCGGCGAGCAGTACTTC. This codes for CASSLGLAGVGEQYF.

In nucleotides, the CDR3 is TGTGCCACCCGAGACCCCCTGCGGGGTGAGGGGAATGAGCAGTTCTTC. Its translation: CATRDPLRGEGNEQFF. The gene calls are TRBV10-3 and TRBJ2-1, with D maybe TRBD2 (6 bases). Germline CDR1 reads ENHRY; CDR2 reads SYGVKD. The V end was cut by 10 bases, the J end by 7 bases, with 26 bases between. The CDR3 covers 16 residues.

The chain couples TRBV3-1 (or the pseudogene TRBV3-2) to TRBJ2-7; D is perhaps TRBD2 (6 bases). V lost 7 bases, J lost 3 bases, and 13 bases lay in between. CDR3 size: 13 residues. Germline CDR1 LGHDT, CDR2 YNNKEL (reference sequence). The CDR3 here is CASKSGSNYEQYF. The CDR3 DNA follows: TGTGCCAGCAAGTCCGGGAGTAACTACGAGCAGTACTTC.

CDR3 region: CASSGQGANSPLHF. The CDR3 DNA reads as TGTGCCAGCAGTGGACAGGGGGCGAATTCACCCCTCCACTTT. This chain uses TRBV27 with TRBJ1-6; 11 bases are shared with TRBD1. Germline CDR1 and CDR2: MNHEY and SMNVEV (reference sequence). The CDR3 totals 14 residues. The ends lost 5 bases at V and 7 bases at J; junction bases unmatched: 1.